The next 16 T cell receptor beta chains were all read from a single sample in a study of shared clonotypes between healthy human individuals. Generated by immunoSEQ multiplex PCR, the TCRdb table keeps only in-frame clones and is missing some. The table records approximately 1.9 million clones, roughly 93% of them present only once. Naive CD8 isolation took CD45RO-negative cells positively selected for CCR7 and excluded terminally differentiated effector memory CD45RA+ cells. The source material was naive CD8+ T cells from PBMCs. The receptors originated from a man between 18 and 35 years old in good health. Some clones in this sample may be carry-over from other donors' samples.

This rearrangement joins TRBV28 to TRBJ1-1; tentative D call: TRBD1 (5 bases). The V gene's germline CDR1 is MDHEN and CDR2 SYDVKM. The CDR3 is 14 residues long. Trimming stripped 5 bases from V and 1 base from J, with 11 bases between. The CDR3 is CASSTSTANTEAFF. The CDR3 DNA reads as TGTGCCAGCAGTACCTCGACAGCGAACACTGAAGCTTTCTTT.

The CDR3 loop reads CASSEAAGTGELFF. The CDR3 DNA follows: TGTGCCAGCAGTGAAGCGGCAGGCACCGGGGAGCTGTTTTTT. This chain uses TRBV2 with TRBJ2-2; D is undetermined. The CDR3 contains 14 residues. The V and J ends lost 0 bases and 4 bases respectively, with 6 bases between them. In germline, CDR1 is SNHLY, CDR2 FYNNEI.

The V call is TRBV28, the J call TRBJ2-2; D not resolved. Germline V gene lookup returns CDR1 MDHEN and CDR2 SYDVKM. V was clipped by 3 bases and J by 7 bases, with 12 bases between them. There are 14 residues in the CDR3. CDR3 DNA: TGTGCCAGCAGTTTCTGGGGAATTGGCGGGGAGCTGTTTTTT. Amino acid sequence: CASSFWGIGGELFF.

V is TRBV5-1 and J is TRBJ2-7; TRBD1 is a possible D gene (6 bases). This CDR3 is 14 amino acids long. V was clipped by 5 bases and J by 5 bases, with 17 bases between them. Germline V gene sequence: CDR1 SGHRS, CDR2 YFSETQ. The DNA of the CDR3 is TGCGCCAGCAGACCCCCCAGGGGAGCCGACGAGCAGTACTTC. Protein sequence: CASRPPRGADEQYF.

This chain uses TRBV5-6 with TRBJ1-4; no definite D call. Deletions cut 0 bases from V and 6 bases from J, with 12 bases between. Germline CDR1 SGHDT, CDR2 YYEEEE. The CDR3 is 15 amino acids. Here the CDR3 DNA reads TGTGCCAGCAGCTTGGATGGCCGACTGGATGAAAAACTGTTTTTT. Translation gives CASSLDGRLDEKLFF.

The chain has TRBV14 and TRBJ2-7; the D is unclear. Per germline, CDR1 SGHDN and CDR2 FVKESK. The CDR3 extends over 14 amino acids. V was shortened by 4 bases and J by 2 bases, with 12 bases between the two germline ends. CDR3: CASSRAQYPYEQYF. CDR3 nucleotides: TGTGCCAGCAGCCGAGCACAATACCCCTACGAGCAGTACTTC.

With regard to this clone: One junction end disagrees with the germline gene, perhaps due to a read error. V is TRBV5-1 and J is TRBJ1-1; TRBD1 matches at 7 bases. This CDR3 has 15 residues. Germline V gene lookup returns CDR1 SGHRS and CDR2 YFSETQ. The DNA for the CDR3 is TGCGCCAGCAGCGGGACGACAGGGAGGAACGCTGAAGCTTTCTTT. Its protein product is CASSGTTGRNAEAFF.

This chain links TRBV5-6 with TRBJ2-5, with no clear D. V lost 1 base and J lost 9, with 16 bases in between. Germline V gives CDR1 SGHDT, CDR2 YYEEEE. The CDR3 extends over 14 amino acids. CDR3 protein: CASSLPKGPEAQYF. In nucleotides, the CDR3 is TGTGCCAGCAGCTTGCCTAAGGGTCCTGAGGCCCAGTACTTC.

This clone has just one count. The chain carries TRBV11-3 and TRBJ2-2; tentatively, D is TRBD1 (6 bases). Germline loops: CDR1 SGHNT, CDR2 YENEEA. V lost 4 bases to trimming and J lost 1 base, with 16 bases between them. The length of the CDR3 is 17 residues. CDR3: CASSSRTEGENTGELFF. In nucleotides, the CDR3 is TGTGCCAGCAGCTCCAGGACAGAGGGGGAGAACACCGGGGAGCTGTTTTTT.

This chain links TRBV6-1 with TRBJ2-1; D is uncertain. This CDR3 comprises 12 residues. CDR1 and CDR2 (germline): MNHNS, SASEGT. V dropped 6 bases and J dropped 6 bases, with 9 bases sitting between them. The CDR3 sequence is CASSSLGNEQFF. The CDR3 DNA sequence: TGTGCCAGCAGCTCCTTGGGCAATGAGCAGTTCTTC.

This sequence joins TRBV11-2 and TRBJ2-3, with 9 bases fitting TRBD2. J lost 6 bases, V lost 2 bases, and 15 bases had no gene match. The CDR3 consists of 18 residues. Per germline, CDR1 SGHAT and CDR2 FQNNGV. The CDR3: CASSLSFLAGKDPDTQYF. For the CDR3, the DNA is TGTGCCAGCAGCTTAAGCTTTCTAGCGGGAAAAGACCCCGATACGCAGTATTTT.

The J gene is TRBJ1-1, the V gene TRBV9; D not certain. Germline CDR1 and CDR2: SGDLS and YYNGEE. This CDR3 comprises 14 residues. Trimming took off 4 bases at V and 1 base at J, with 11 bases between the two ends. This CDR3 is CASSPTPGNTEAFF. For the CDR3, the DNA is TGTGCCAGCAGCCCAACCCCGGGGAACACTGAAGCTTTCTTT.

V usage is TRBV27 and J usage is TRBJ1-1; a possible D gene is TRBD1 (5 bases). The CDR3 loop spans 14 amino acids. Germline V CDR1 and CDR2: MNHEY, SMNVEV (reference sequence). V gave up 7 bases and J gave up 2 bases, with 14 bases separating them. Here the CDR3 DNA reads TGTGCCAGCATTCTATGGGGGGTTAACACTGAAGCTTTCTTT. Residues: CASILWGVNTEAFF.

V usage is TRBV29-1 and J usage is TRBJ2-7; unclear D gene. CDR1 is SQVTM, CDR2 ANQGSEA, per germline. Between the trimmed V and J ends, which lost 1 base and 3 bases, there was a span of 4 bases. The CDR3 covers 11 residues. Here the CDR3 DNA reads TGCAGCGTTGAAGTTAACTACGAGCAGTACTTC. Protein product: CSVEVNYEQYF.

This chain uses TRBV7-9 with TRBJ1-1; 9 nucleotides align to TRBD1. This CDR3 spans 16 amino acids. The junction had 7 bases not matched to a gene; V was cut back by 3 bases and J by 2 bases. The germline CDR1 and CDR2 sequences are SEHNR and FQNEAQ (reference sequence). CDR3 sequence: CASSFGADRGNTEAFF. Written as DNA, the CDR3 is TGTGCCAGCAGCTTTGGGGCGGACAGGGGAAACACTGAAGCTTTCTTT.

The chain joins TRBV5-1 to TRBJ1-1, with 7 bases that match TRBD1. V shed 3 bases, J shed 2 bases, and the junction held 10 bases outside the gene matches. CDR1 and CDR2 (germline): SGHRS, YFSETQ. CDR3 length: 16 amino acids. This CDR3 is CASSWDRDRSNTEAFF. CDR3 nucleotide sequence: TGCGCCAGCAGCTGGGACCGGGACAGAAGTAACACTGAAGCTTTCTTT.